The sequence of this T cell receptor beta chain was determined in a study of blood T cell dynamics during melanoma immunotherapy. Study background: Patients with metastatic melanoma got pembrolizumab or nivolumab-ipilimumab as first-line care.

Time point noted: pre-treatment baseline. Notes on this clone: Its cognate antigen is unknown.

Profiled with immunoSEQ multiplex PCR; TCRdb holds only in-frame clones, not every one. The sample lists some 13,000 clones, 92% occurring once. V was pared by 4 bases and J by 3 bases, with 17 bases between. Germline V gene lookup returns CDR1 SGDLS and CDR2 YYNGEE. CDR3 length: 15 amino acids. Overall study findings and caveats: The study could not tell melanoma-specific clones from general immune activation.

Sequences were derived from effector memory CD8+ T cells from blood, sampled from a patient treated with checkpoint blockade. This sequence originates from a human donor with melanoma. The chain carries TRBV9 and TRBJ2-7; D possibly corresponds to TRBD2 (6 bases). CDR3 region: CASSTQPGLNYEQYF. The DNA for the CDR3 is TGTGCCAGCAGCACGCAGCCGGGACTGAACTACGAGCAGTACTTC. The full variable domain, completed using reference TRBV9 and TRBJ2-7, is DSGVTQTPKHLITATGQRVTLRCSPRSGDLSVYWYQQSLDQGLQFLIQYYNGEERAKGNILERFSAQQFPDLHSELNLSSLELGDSALYFCASSTQPGLNYEQYFGPGTRLTVT.